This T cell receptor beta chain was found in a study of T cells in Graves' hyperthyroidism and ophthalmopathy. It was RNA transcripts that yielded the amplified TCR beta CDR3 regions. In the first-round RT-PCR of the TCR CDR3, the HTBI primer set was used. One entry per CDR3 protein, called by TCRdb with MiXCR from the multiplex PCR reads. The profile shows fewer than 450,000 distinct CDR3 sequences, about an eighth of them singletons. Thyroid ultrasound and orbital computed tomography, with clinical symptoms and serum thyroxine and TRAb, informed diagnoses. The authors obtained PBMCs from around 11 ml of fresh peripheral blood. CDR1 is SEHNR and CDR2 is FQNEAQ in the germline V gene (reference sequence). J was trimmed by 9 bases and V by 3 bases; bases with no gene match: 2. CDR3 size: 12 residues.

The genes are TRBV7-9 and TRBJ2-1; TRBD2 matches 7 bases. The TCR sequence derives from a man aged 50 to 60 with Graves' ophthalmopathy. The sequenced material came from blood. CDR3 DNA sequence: TGTGCCAGCAGCTTCGGACTAGTTGAGCAGTTCTTC. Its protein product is CASSFGLVEQFF.